The clone carrying this T cell receptor beta chain was observed a few times. The antigen is unknown. This sample stems from a study of T cells in Graves' hyperthyroidism and ophthalmopathy. Study-level findings and limits: Most thyroid clonotypes with frequency above 0.001 were detected in blood.

Exclusion followed for patients with uncontrolled infection, other autoimmune disease, pregnancy or lactation. First hyperthyroidism diagnosis is when the blood sample was obtained, before any ophthalmopathy symptoms. V shed 5 bases and J shed 3 bases, with 19 bases lying between them. The CDR3 consists of 16 residues. Germline V gives CDR1 MNHNS, CDR2 SASEGT. RNA transcripts served as the template for amplifying TCR beta CDR3 regions. The HTBI primer set was used in a first-round RT-PCR of the TCR CDR3. In TCRdb, the multiplex PCR reads were re-called with MiXCR into one record per CDR3 protein. The repertoire has 600,000 to 850,000 distinct CDR3 sequences, roughly a sixth of them found once; the top ten carry 16%.

The gene calls are TRBV6-1 and TRBJ1-2, with a weak D call TRBD1 (5 bases). This clonotype was sampled from a woman aged 45-65 years with Graves' hyperthyroidism that later progressed to Graves' ophthalmopathy. Sequenced input: blood. The CDR3 reads CASSRDLFRDHYGYTF. The CDR3 bases are TGTGCCAGCAGTCGGGATCTTTTCAGGGATCACTATGGCTACACCTTC.